This T cell receptor beta chain emerged from a study of blood T cells in healthy people across ages. Whole-study results and caveats: Versus aged donors, long-lived donors had higher diversity and more naive CD4+ cells.

This CDR3 has 13 residues. Trimming left V 4 bases short and J 2 bases short, with 12 bases between. The germline CDR1 and CDR2 sequences are SQVTM and ANQGSEA. This clonotype was detected only a few times. Its antigen remains unknown. Being one base from a much bigger clone, this may be a read error. The authors ran a second PCR of roughly 6 to 12 cycles using a sample-barcoded 5' primer and a J-beta primer mix. TCRdb ran MiXCR on the 5' RACE reads and lists one entry per CDR3 protein. The sample yields some 760,000 distinct CDR3 sequences, around a quarter seen once. Per individual sample, total RNA of at least 6 micrograms was extracted. This sample also appeared in a second study, on T cells of mothers and their children. Turning to that study: Using the M1S primer, the second PCR added sample barcodes along with 2-4 random nucleotides.

This chain connects TRBV29-1 to TRBJ2-7; D possibly matches TRBD1 or TRBD2 (5 bases each). The sample consisted of blood. The clonotype was recovered from a boy aged 10-17 years in good health. The CDR3 sequence is CSVGTEGPYEQYF. In nucleotides, the CDR3 is TGCAGCGTTGGAACAGAGGGGCCCTACGAGCAGTACTTC.